This TCR beta chain was identified in a study of control samples from healthy donors and cancer patients. Clones were sequenced by immunoSEQ multiplex PCR, and TCRdb holds only the in-frame ones, with some missing. This sample has under 70,000 clones, with 88% found just once. The CDR3 is 15 residues long. The J segment lost 2 bases and the V segment lost 5 bases, leaving 7 bases of the junction unmatched. The germline CDR1 and CDR2 sequences are KGHDR and SFDVKD. The TCR sequence derives from a man between 50 and 59 years old in good health. Sequencing was done on a sample of blood. The V and J genes are TRBV24-1 and TRBJ1-2; TRBD1 agrees at 7 bases. The chain's CDR3 is CATSGEQGRNYGYTF. CDR3 sequence (DNA): TGTGCCACCAGTGGGGAACAGGGGCGAAACTATGGCTACACCTTC.